Given below is one TCR beta chain in context. The antigen remains undetermined. The PCR used 60 Vbeta and 13 Jbeta primers. TCRdb's table, derived via immunoSEQ multiplex PCR, lists solely in-frame clones and lacks some. The sample contains 130,000 to 150,000 clones, approximately 79% of which appear only once. These donors counted as nominally healthy when sampled, but unrecorded immune exposures were likely. This specimen comes from a study of cytomegalovirus exposure and HLA in healthy donors. Study results and limitations: Immune exposure data for these donors was limited to CMV serostatus. With further analysis later on, most CMV-associated TCR beta chains appeared HLA-restricted.

Material: PBMCs. This TCR was recovered from a man in his late teens or twenties in good health and CMV-seronegative.

CDR3 nucleotides: TGTGCCAGCAGATTGTCGGGGGGATCCCTCCACTTT. Translated: CASRLSGGSLHF. V usage is TRBV5-4 and J usage is TRBJ1-6; a possible D gene is TRBD1 (5 bases). V dropped 5 bases and J dropped 14 bases, with 14 bases sitting between them. Looked up from germline, CDR1 is SGHNT and CDR2 is YYREEE (reference sequence). CDR3 length: 12 residues.